These 13 T cell receptor beta chains were all obtained from the same sample, sequenced in a study of regulatory T cells in long-lasting Graves disease. Time point specified: newly diagnosed GD, antithyroid drugs for less than 3 months. PBMC-extracted RNA yielded the TCR library. Investigators prepared the TCR beta libraries by applying iRepertoire HTBI primers and Arm-PCR of CDR3 regions. TCRdb reanalysed the multiplex PCR reads using MiXCR and keeps one entry per CDR3 protein. Among roughly 350,000 distinct CDR3 sequences listed, about a sixth were seen once. The same data also contributed to another study, on T cells in Graves' hyperthyroidism and ophthalmopathy.

The specimen was peripheral blood mononuclear cells (PBMCs), collected at new diagnosis, from a patient treated with antithyroid drugs. These receptors were obtained from a woman under 30 with Graves disease.

In its sample, this clonotype was seen many times. This chain joins TRBV28 and TRBJ2-1; TRBD2 aligns across 11 bases. The germline gives CDR1 MDHEN, CDR2 SYDVKM. This CDR3 comprises 14 residues. Losses at the gene ends were 8 bases for V and 9 bases for J; bases not matched to a gene: 9. CDR3 loop: CASSLAGGPSEQFF. CDR3 DNA sequence: TGTGCCAGCTCCTTAGCGGGAGGGCCGAGTGAGCAGTTCTTC.

This clonotype was picked up many times. The V and J genes are TRBV20-1 and TRBJ2-7; D is uncertain. Germline V gene sequence: CDR1 DFQATT, CDR2 SNEGSKA (reference sequence). This CDR3 has 14 residues. Trimming shortened V by 5 bases and J by 3 bases, and 17 bases separated the two germline ends. In DNA, the CDR3 is TGCAGTGCTCGGCTCAGTCCGTCTCTCTACGAGCAGTACTTC. Protein: CSARLSPSLYEQYF.

This clonotype was seen ten or more times. The chain joins TRBV11-2 to TRBJ1-2; possibly TRBD1 for D (5 bases). Trimming left V 6 bases short and J 2 bases short, with 16 bases between. Germline V gene data show CDR1 as SGHAT and CDR2 as FQNNGV. The CDR3 is made up of 15 amino acids. This CDR3 is CASRPGLRGNYGYTF. In nucleotides, the CDR3 is TGTGCCAGCAGACCTGGTTTAAGGGGCAACTATGGCTACACCTTC.

This clonotype was seen repeatedly, ten times or more. The CDR3 reads CATSNLGLADSYNEQFF. CDR3 DNA sequence: TGTGCCACCAGTAATCTTGGACTAGCTGACTCCTACAATGAGCAGTTCTTC. V usage is TRBV24-1 and J usage is TRBJ2-1; TRBD2 matches 8 bases. The CDR3 has 17 residues. Germline V gives CDR1 KGHDR, CDR2 SFDVKD. The V segment lost 6 bases and the J segment 0 bases; nucleotides outside the gene matches: 9.

CDR3 sequence reads: CASSELGSYGYTF. The CDR3 nucleotides read TGTGCCAGCAGTGAGTTGGGGTCCTATGGCTACACCTTC. The genes are TRBV6-4 and TRBJ1-2; D not certain. Between the trimmed V and J ends, which lost 3 bases and 4 bases, there was a span of 9 bases. Germline V CDR1 and CDR2: MRHNA, SNTAGT. The CDR3 is made up of 13 amino acids.

This clonotype has at least ten counts. V usage is TRBV20-1 and J usage is TRBJ2-7; D perhaps matches TRBD2 (6 bases). Trimming stripped 3 bases from V and 5 bases from J, with 11 bases between. Germline V gene data show CDR1 as DFQATT and CDR2 as SNEGSKA (reference sequence). CDR3 length equals 12 residues. In DNA, the CDR3 is TGCAGTGCTAGCGGGAGAACAGACGAGCAGTACTTC. Translating gives CSASGRTDEQYF.

Ten or more counts support this clonotype. The gene calls are TRBV6-5 and TRBJ1-1, with 7 nucleotides matching TRBD1. The CDR3 runs 16 residues. Per the germline V gene, CDR1 is MNHEY and CDR2 is SVGAGI. Trimming at V came to 0 bases and at J to 0 bases, leaving 4 bases not matched to a gene. The CDR3 DNA sequence: TGTGCCAGCAGTTACTCGAGGGGACAGTTGAACACTGAAGCTTTCTTT. It codes for CASSYSRGQLNTEAFF.

This clonotype came up a few times. This chain links TRBV12-3 or TRBV12-4 with TRBJ1-6, with a possible D match to TRBD1 (5 bases). This CDR3 has 14 residues. With 7 bases removed from V and 9 bases from J, the gap between germline ends came to 16 bases. CDR3 in amino acids: CASTLGGGGSPLHF. CDR3 sequence (DNA): TGTGCCAGCACTCTGGGGGGGGGAGGTTCACCCCTCCACTTT.

This clonotype was observed a handful of times. The chain combines TRBV7-8 with TRBJ2-7; 8 nucleotides align to TRBD1. The CDR3 covers 14 residues. Trimming took 7 bases from V and 1 from J; bases not matched to a gene: 6. Germline V gene sequence: CDR1 SGHVS, CDR2 FQNEAQ. The CDR3 nucleotides are TGTGCCAGCATCGACAGGGGCCTGTCCTACGAGCAGTACTTC. It translates to CASIDRGLSYEQYF.

This clonotype showed up many times. V usage is TRBV12-3 or TRBV12-4 and J usage is TRBJ2-1; TRBD2 is a possible D gene (6 bases). The CDR3 totals 14 residues. Between the trimmed V and J ends, which lost 6 bases and 9 bases, there was a span of 18 bases. CDR3 sequence (DNA): TGTGCCAGCAGCCTCGCGAGCCAGGGAGGTGAGCAGTTCTTC. This encodes CASSLASQGGEQFF.

This clonotype was detected a few times. The chain couples TRBV7-2 to TRBJ2-3, with 9 bases aligning to TRBD2. Germline V gene lookup returns CDR1 SGHTA and CDR2 FQGNSA. The V segment lost 5 bases and the J segment 2 bases; nucleotides outside the gene matches: 11. The CDR3 is made up of 17 amino acids. In DNA form, the CDR3 reads TGTGCCAGCAGCCTTGGGGGTAGCGGGGGTTTCACAGATACGCAGTATTTT. Translated, it gives CASSLGGSGGFTDTQYF.

The V gene is TRBV10-3, the J gene TRBJ2-7; D gene ambiguous. Germline V lookup: CDR1 ENHRY, CDR2 SYGVKD. Deletions cut 8 bases from V and 7 bases from J, with 9 bases between. This CDR3 region has 10 residues. CDR3 sequence: CAIGMGEQYF. For the CDR3, the DNA is TGTGCCATCGGGATGGGGGAGCAGTACTTC.

This clonotype turned up a few times. The chain joins TRBV10-1 to TRBJ1-1; D call uncertain. The CDR3 loop spans 15 amino acids. The ends were cut back, 3 bases at V and 4 bases at J, with 15 bases in the middle. Germline assignment: CDR1 WNHNN and CDR2 SYGVQD (reference sequence). Here the CDR3 reads CASSDQGNRVTEAFF. As DNA, the CDR3 is TGCGCCAGCAGTGACCAAGGGAATAGAGTCACTGAAGCTTTCTTT.